The following is a T cell receptor (beta chain) sequence with its context. A few counts support this clonotype. Its antigen remains unidentified. Per-base quality was not reported, and no clone a single base away is much larger than it. The data were produced on an Illumina HiSeq 1500. The public reads were run again by TCRdb, first through fastp at Q25 and then through MiXCR, and only productive beta chains were kept. All rows with the same CDR3 protein become a single entry with the most common DNA and genes. In this sample the table shows nearly 700,000 distinct CDR3 sequences, roughly 36% of which occur a single time. 18% of the sample goes to the ten largest clones. The data derive from a study of T cell repertoires in cytomegalovirus infection (dated by TCRdb to about 2019). For the study in its entirety: Recently identified HLA-C-restricted CMV epitopes, whose presentation resists viral immunomodulation, were targeted by peptide stimulations together with well-studied HLA-B-restricted epitopes. Donor HLA type was relevant to the analysis, because carriage of CMV infection together with the matching HLA type was indicated by public TCR beta signatures.

The treatment or condition label on this specimen signifies: in vitro stimulation with specific CMV peptide epitopes to enrich CMV-specific T cells. V loses 10 bases, J loses 5 bases, and the germline ends lie 13 bases apart. Via the germline V gene, CDR1 is MDHEN and CDR2 SYDVKM. The CDR3 goes from the cysteine to the phenylalanine over 12 residues. Only CDR3 DNA remains: 36 bases, in frame from the first base. The paper's findings and limits, for the study overall: In both this cohort and an independent cohort of some 350 donors, the cumulative frequency of public TCR beta family members distinguished carriers of CMV infection plus the relevant HLA type. The ex vivo response was dominated by HLA-C-restricted CMV-specific TCR beta clonotypes, and the single most frequent clonotype in two of eight donors was supplied by these HLA-C-restricted clonotypes.

This receptor chain uses TRBV28 and TRBJ2-3, with a weak D call of TRBD2 (5 bases match). The sequencing here drew on cultured PBMCs, taken from culture after CMV antigen stimulation. The receptor was derived from a human donor in good health (CMV status not recorded). Some clones in this sample may be carry-over from other donors' samples. The nucleotides read TGTGCCACCTCTGGGAGTCGAGATACGCAGTATTTT. Its translation reads: CATSGSRDTQYF.